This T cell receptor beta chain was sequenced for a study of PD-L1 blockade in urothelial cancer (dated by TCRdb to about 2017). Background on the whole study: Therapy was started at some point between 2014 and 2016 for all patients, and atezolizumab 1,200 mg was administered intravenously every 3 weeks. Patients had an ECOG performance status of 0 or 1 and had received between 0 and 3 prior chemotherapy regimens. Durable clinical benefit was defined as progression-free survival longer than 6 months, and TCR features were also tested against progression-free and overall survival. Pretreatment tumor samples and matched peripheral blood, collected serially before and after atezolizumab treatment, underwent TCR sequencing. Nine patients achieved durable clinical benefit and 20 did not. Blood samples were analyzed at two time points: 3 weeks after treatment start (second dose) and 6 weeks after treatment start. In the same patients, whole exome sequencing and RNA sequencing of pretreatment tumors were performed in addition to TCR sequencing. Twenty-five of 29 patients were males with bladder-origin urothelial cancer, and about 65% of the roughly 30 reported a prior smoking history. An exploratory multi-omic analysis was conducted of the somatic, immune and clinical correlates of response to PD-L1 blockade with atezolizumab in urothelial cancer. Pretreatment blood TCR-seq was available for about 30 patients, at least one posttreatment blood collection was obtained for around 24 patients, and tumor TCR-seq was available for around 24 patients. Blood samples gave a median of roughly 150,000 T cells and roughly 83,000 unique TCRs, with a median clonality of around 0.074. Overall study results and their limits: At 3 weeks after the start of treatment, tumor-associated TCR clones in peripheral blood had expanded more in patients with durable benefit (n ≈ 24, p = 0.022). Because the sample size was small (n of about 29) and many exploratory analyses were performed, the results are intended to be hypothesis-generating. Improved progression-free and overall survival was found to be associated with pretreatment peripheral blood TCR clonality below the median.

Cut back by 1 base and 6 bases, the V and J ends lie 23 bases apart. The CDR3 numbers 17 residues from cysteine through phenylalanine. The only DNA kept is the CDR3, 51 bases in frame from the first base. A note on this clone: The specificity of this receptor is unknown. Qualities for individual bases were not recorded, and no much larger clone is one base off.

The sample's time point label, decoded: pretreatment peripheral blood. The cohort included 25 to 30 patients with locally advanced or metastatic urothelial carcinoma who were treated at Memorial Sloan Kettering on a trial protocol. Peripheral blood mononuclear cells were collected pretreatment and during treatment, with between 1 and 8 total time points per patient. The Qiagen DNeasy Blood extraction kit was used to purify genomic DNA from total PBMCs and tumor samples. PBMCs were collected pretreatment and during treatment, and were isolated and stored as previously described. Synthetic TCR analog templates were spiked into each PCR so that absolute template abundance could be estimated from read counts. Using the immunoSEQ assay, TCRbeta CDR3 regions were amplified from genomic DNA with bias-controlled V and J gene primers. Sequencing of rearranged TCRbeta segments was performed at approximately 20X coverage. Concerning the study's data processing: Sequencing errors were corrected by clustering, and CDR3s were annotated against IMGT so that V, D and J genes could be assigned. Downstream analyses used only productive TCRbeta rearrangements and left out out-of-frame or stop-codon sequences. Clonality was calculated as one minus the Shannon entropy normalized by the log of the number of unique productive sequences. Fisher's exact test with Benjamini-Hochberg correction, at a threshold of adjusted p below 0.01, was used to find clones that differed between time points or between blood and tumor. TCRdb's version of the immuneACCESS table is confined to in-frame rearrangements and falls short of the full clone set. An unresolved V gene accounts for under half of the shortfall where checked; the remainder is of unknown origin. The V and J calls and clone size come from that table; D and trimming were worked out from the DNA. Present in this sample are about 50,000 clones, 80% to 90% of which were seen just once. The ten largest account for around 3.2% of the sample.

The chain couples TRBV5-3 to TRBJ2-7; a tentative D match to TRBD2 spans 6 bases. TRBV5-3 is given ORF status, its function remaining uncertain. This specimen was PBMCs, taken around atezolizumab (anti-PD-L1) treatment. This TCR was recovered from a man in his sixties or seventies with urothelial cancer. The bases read TGTGCCAGAAGCTTGATGCTTTGGGGGGAAGTTAGGCGCGAGCAGTACTTC. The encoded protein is CARSLMLWGEVRREQYF.